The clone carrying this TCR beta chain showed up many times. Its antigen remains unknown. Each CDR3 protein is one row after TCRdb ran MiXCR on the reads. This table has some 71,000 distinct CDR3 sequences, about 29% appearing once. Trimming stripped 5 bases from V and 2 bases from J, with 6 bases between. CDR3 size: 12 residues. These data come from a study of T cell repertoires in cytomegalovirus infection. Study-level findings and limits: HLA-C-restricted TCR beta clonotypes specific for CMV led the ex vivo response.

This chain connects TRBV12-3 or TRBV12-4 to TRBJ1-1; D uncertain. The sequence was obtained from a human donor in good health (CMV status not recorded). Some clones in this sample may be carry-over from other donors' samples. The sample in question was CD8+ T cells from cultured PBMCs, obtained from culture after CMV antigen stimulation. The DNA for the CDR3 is TGTGCCAGCAGTATGGACAACACTGAAGCTTTCTTT. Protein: CASSMDNTEAFF.